This record concerns one T cell receptor beta chain sequence. It has no known antigen specificity. The input lacks base qualities; no much larger clone sits a single base away. This sample includes further DNA sequences coding for the same CDR3. From cysteine to phenylalanine, the CDR3 is 11 amino acids long. Only CDR3 DNA is held: 33 bases, read in frame from base 1. Trimming removed 1 base from V and 7 bases from J, leaving 4 bases between the germline ends. The germline V gene (reference sequence) specifies DFQATT as CDR1 and SNEGSKA as CDR2. This entry comes from a study of beta chain features in type 1 diabetes (dated by TCRdb to the late 2010s). In terms of the full investigation: No differences in mean age, gender distribution, total cell number or subset yield were found between patients and healthy donors. A total of roughly 100 million sorted cells were examined across all samples, and the number of cells per subset was strongly correlated with RNA yield. In the study, recently diagnosed type 1 diabetes patients and matched healthy donors were compared on the TCRB repertoires of their sorted circulating CD4+ T cell subsets. Regulatory and stem cell-like memory subsets were isolated from only 8 patients and roughly 8 healthy donors, whereas naive and central memory subsets came from all 30 or so donors. Here is what the overall study found, with its caveats: A moderate but significant shortening of TCRB CDR3 length was observed in type 1 diabetes patients in all four CD4+ subsets. PCR might favor shorter templates, but patient and control samples were amplified and corrected together, so any skew would affect both groups equally. Because the HLA sub-analyses included only small numbers of individuals, any influence of HLA type on TCRB rearrangement was left unresolved. Because cDNA was sequenced instead of genomic DNA, highly expressing activated cells could be over-represented, though the groups showed no difference in activation or CD3 levels. Naive, central memory and regulatory TCRB repertoires appeared to be more similar among patients than among healthy donors. At VDJ recombination sites, type 1 diabetes patients had fewer insertions and more deleted nucleotides, which implies abnormalities in thymic rearrangement.

From each donor, a single peripheral blood sample of 100 to 150 mL on average was drawn into heparinised tubes. A BD FACSAria II and a panel including CD45RO, CCR7, CD25, CD127, CD95 and CD27 were used to sort naive, central memory, regulatory and stem cell-like memory CD4+ T cells. A purity above 95% was achieved for all sorted populations. PBMCs were isolated right away by Lymphoprep density gradient centrifugation and were stained directly, without culture. So that batch effects would be minimized, each experiment stained and sorted samples in pairs, pairing one healthy donor with one patient. The High Capacity cDNA Reverse Transcription Kit was used to reverse transcribe all of the isolated RNA, meaning that expressed TCRB transcripts were what got sequenced. Deep immunoSEQ sequencing was performed on naive, central memory and regulatory T cell samples, with an average of around 3.4 million total reads per sample. Sorted cells were lysed in RLT buffer, and RNA was extracted using DNase-treated RNeasy Micro or Mini kits according to cell number. Each cell subset was processed separately to prevent cross-contamination, with patient and healthy donor samples processed together. Using the immunoSEQ multiplex PCR, TCRB sequences were amplified from cDNA into 87-bp fragments spanning the CDR3 region. Sequencing of the amplicons was performed on the Illumina HiSeq platform. Turning to the authors' computational methods: PCR bias was computationally corrected using synthetic template baselines, reads within Hamming distance 2 were collapsed, and singletons that could not be merged were discarded. Reads were aligned against IMGT to assign V, D and J genes, CDR3 length and insertions or deletions at six rearrangement sites. Within each subset, clonotype counts were normalized to sorted cell number, after which true diversity and Gini coefficients were computed with the tcR R package. Repertoire sharing was quantified using the overlap coefficient calculated on TCRB nucleotide sequences. As a proxy for the pre-selection repertoire, out-of-frame TCRB sequences from naive cells were analyzed. Held by TCRdb, this immuneACCESS table contains in-frame sequences only and omits some clones. Under half of the omission traces to an unresolved V gene where checked; the cause of the rest is unknown. From that table come the V and J calls and clone size; the DNA was used to work out D and trimming. This sample holds fewer than 900,000 clones; around a sixth were observed only once. The top ten hold 0.023% of the sample.

Sequenced input: naive CD4+ T cells from blood. What this sample's cell subset or site label stands for: true naive CD4+ T cells. The receptor was isolated from a woman aged 18-29 years in good health. The receptor chain draws on TRBV20-1 and TRBJ1-4; a confident D gene designation cannot be given. CDR3 loop: CSARGGEKLFF. DNA sequence: TGCAGTGCTAGAGGGGGTGAAAAACTGTTTTTT.